These 26 T cell receptor beta chains were all obtained from the same sample, sequenced in a study of shared clonotypes between healthy human individuals. Here immunoSEQ multiplex PCR was the method, and the copy in TCRdb shows in-frame clones only, minus some. The repertoire holds under 2,500,000 clones, with nearly 97% as singletons. Material for sequencing was naive CD4+ T cells sorted from blood. Subset given: CD45RA+ positively selected. The source is a man younger than 35 in good health.

V usage is TRBV15 and J usage is TRBJ2-5, with TRBD1 as a possible D gene (5 bases). This CDR3 is built from 13 residues. Germline CDR1 is LNHNV and CDR2 is YYDKDF (reference sequence). The germline V and J ends were trimmed by 0 bases and 4 bases, with 6 bases remaining between them. The CDR3 sequence is CATSRDTGETQYF. CDR3 nucleotide sequence: TGTGCCACCAGCAGAGATACAGGAGAGACCCAGTACTTC.

CDR3 region: CASRDRPNTEAFF. The CDR3 bases are TGTGCCAGCAGGGACAGACCGAACACTGAAGCTTTCTTT. This chain joins TRBV6-6 and TRBJ1-1; possibly TRBD1 for D (6 bases). Germline CDR1 reads MNHNY; CDR2 reads SVGAGI (reference sequence). This CDR3 contains 13 residues. Trimming stripped 6 bases from V and 1 base from J, with 9 bases between.

The chain uses TRBV5-4 and TRBJ1-2; D is ambiguous. This CDR3 has 15 residues. V was shortened by 6 bases and J by 2 bases, with 17 bases between the two germline ends. Germline lookup yields CDR1 SGHNT and CDR2 YYREEE (reference sequence). CDR3 sequence reads: CASKPQDGLNYGYTF. The CDR3 DNA follows: TGTGCCAGCAAACCTCAAGACGGCCTGAACTATGGCTACACCTTC.

For this clone: Other DNA sequences in the same sample also yield this CDR3. The V gene is TRBV19, the J gene TRBJ2-7; tentatively, D is TRBD1 (5 bases). The CDR3 is 13 residues long. CDR1 is LNHDA and CDR2 is SQIVND in the germline V gene (reference sequence). The ends were cut back, 4 bases at V and 0 bases at J, with 7 bases in the middle. The CDR3, as DNA: TGTGCCAGTAGTAACCAGGGCTCCTACGAGCAGTACTTC. It encodes CASSNQGSYEQYF.

This sequence joins TRBV5-1 and TRBJ1-2; no clear D gene. V lost 4 bases and J 2 bases, leaving 12 bases between the germline ends. This CDR3 comprises 14 residues. Per the germline V gene, CDR1 is SGHRS and CDR2 is YFSETQ. The DNA of the CDR3 is TGCGCCAGCAGCCCCGACGGAGGAAACTATGGCTACACCTTC. Translation: CASSPDGGNYGYTF. The full variable domain, rest sourced from reference TRBV5-1 and TRBJ1-2, is KAGVTQTPRYLIKTRGQQVTLSCSPISGHRSVSWYQQTPGQGLQFLFEYFSETQRNKGNFPGRFSGRQFSNSRSEMNVSTLELGDSALYLCASSPDGGNYGYTFGSGTRLTVV.

The V and J genes are TRBV28 and TRBJ1-1; 8 positions agree with TRBD1. There are 14 residues in the CDR3. Trimming at V came to 8 bases and at J to 4 bases, leaving 9 bases not matched to a gene. CDR1 MDHEN and CDR2 SYDVKM come from the germline V gene. In nucleotides, the CDR3 is TGTGCCAGCGACGCAAGCAGGGGGCCCACTGAAGCTTTCTTT. Residues: CASDASRGPTEAFF.

The chain has TRBV5-4 and TRBJ2-5, with no clear D. The CDR3 runs to 14 residues. Trimming took off 1 base at V and 4 bases at J, with 11 bases between the two ends. The V gene's germline CDR1 is SGHNT and CDR2 YYREEE (reference sequence). CDR3 in amino acids: CASSLFGSPETQYF. The CDR3 nucleotides read TGTGCCAGCAGCTTGTTTGGCAGCCCAGAGACCCAGTACTTC.

The chain couples TRBV14 to TRBJ2-7, with D perhaps matching TRBD1 (5 bases). The CDR3 loop spans 17 amino acids. Germline V gene lookup returns CDR1 SGHDN and CDR2 FVKESK. V was pared by 1 base and J by 5 bases, with 21 bases between. This chain's CDR3 is CASSQGPFGPRANEQYF. Here the CDR3 DNA reads TGTGCCAGCAGCCAAGGTCCATTCGGGCCCAGGGCCAACGAGCAGTACTTC.

The genes are TRBV6-1 and TRBJ1-6; D uncertain. Germline lookup yields CDR1 MNHNS and CDR2 SASEGT. Trimming shortened V by 0 bases and J by 13 bases, and 4 bases separated the two germline ends. CDR3 size: 11 residues. The CDR3 loop reads CASSEAAPLHF. The CDR3, as DNA: TGTGCCAGCAGTGAAGCGGCGCCCCTCCACTTT.

The V and J genes are TRBV5-1 and TRBJ2-2; 7 bases fit TRBD1. This CDR3 comprises 14 residues. V shed 3 bases and J 3 bases; nucleotides not matched to a gene: 2. CDR1 SGHRS and CDR2 YFSETQ come from the germline V gene. The CDR3 region is CASSWGQYTGELFF. The CDR3 nucleotides are TGCGCCAGCAGCTGGGGACAGTACACCGGGGAGCTGTTTTTT. Full variable domain (remainder filled in from reference TRBV5-1 and TRBJ2-2): KAGVTQTPRYLIKTRGQQVTLSCSPISGHRSVSWYQQTPGQGLQFLFEYFSETQRNKGNFPGRFSGRQFSNSRSEMNVSTLELGDSALYLCASSWGQYTGELFFGEGSRLTVL.

The rearrangement joins TRBV28 to TRBJ2-5; no definite D call. V shed 6 bases and J shed 4 bases, with 21 bases lying between them. Germline CDR1 reads MDHEN; CDR2 reads SYDVKM. The CDR3 sequence is 16 residues long. This chain's CDR3 is CASSSPVVWRRETQYF. The CDR3 bases are TGTGCCAGCAGCTCTCCTGTCGTTTGGCGGAGAGAGACCCAGTACTTC.

The V gene is TRBV5-1, the J gene TRBJ2-1, with D maybe TRBD2 (6 bases). With 1 base removed from V and 8 bases from J, the gap between germline ends came to 13 bases. CDR3 length: 14 residues. In germline, CDR1 is SGHRS, CDR2 YFSETQ. CDR3 loop: CASSLQEGHDEQFF. CDR3 nucleotides: TGCGCCAGCAGCTTGCAGGAGGGGCACGATGAGCAGTTCTTC.

The chain combines TRBV10-3 with TRBJ2-7; 7 positions match TRBD1. Germline loops: CDR1 ENHRY, CDR2 SYGVKD. The V segment lost 0 bases and the J segment 7 bases; nucleotides outside the gene matches: 9. CDR3 size: 15 residues. The CDR3 loop reads CAISESGTAPYEQYF. In DNA, the CDR3 is TGTGCCATCAGTGAGTCCGGGACAGCGCCGTATGAGCAGTACTTC.

The chain has TRBV4-3 and TRBJ2-4, with 9 bases lining up with TRBD1. The CDR3 is 15 amino acids. Per the germline V gene, CDR1 is LGHNA and CDR2 is YSLEER. V lost 4 bases and J lost 8; bases outside the gene matches: 9. The CDR3 loop reads CASSLSRDRVDIQYF. In nucleotides, the CDR3 is TGCGCCAGCAGCCTCAGCCGGGACAGGGTGGACATTCAGTACTTC.

For this clone: This sample also contains other DNA sequences that code for the same CDR3. This sequence joins TRBV4-1 and TRBJ1-6; 10 bases map to TRBD1. This CDR3 is built from 14 residues. The J segment lost 10 bases and the V segment lost 3 bases, leaving 3 bases of the junction unmatched. Germline V gene lookup returns CDR1 MGHRA and CDR2 YSYEKL. DNA for the CDR3: TGCGCCAGCAGCCATGGGACAGGGGACTCACCCCTCCACTTT. Its protein is CASSHGTGDSPLHF.

V usage is TRBV4-1 and J usage is TRBJ2-1; tentatively, D is TRBD1 (6 bases). Germline lookup yields CDR1 MGHRA and CDR2 YSYEKL. This CDR3 region has 20 residues. The germline V and J ends were trimmed by 4 bases and 0 bases, with 25 bases remaining between them. CDR3: CASSRVRVQGSPSSYNEQFF. In nucleotides, the CDR3 is TGCGCCAGCAGCCGGGTTCGGGTCCAGGGGAGTCCCTCCTCCTACAATGAGCAGTTCTTC.

The genes are TRBV11-2 and TRBJ2-7, with TRBD1 matching 8 bases. The V and J ends lost 5 bases and 5 bases, in that order; junction bases with no gene match: 14. CDR1 and CDR2 (germline): SGHAT, FQNNGV. The CDR3 is 16 amino acids. The CDR3 DNA is TGTGCCAGCAGCCCAGCAGGTGGACAGGGAATAAACGAGCAGTACTTC. It is translated as CASSPAGGQGINEQYF.

The rearrangement joins TRBV7-9 to TRBJ1-2; D is undetermined. Trimming took 1 base from V and 8 from J, leaving 8 bases between them. Germline V gene lookup returns CDR1 SEHNR and CDR2 FQNEAQ (reference sequence). The CDR3 consists of 12 residues. CDR3 in amino acids: CASSLDSRGYTF. Here the CDR3 DNA reads TGTGCCAGCAGCTTAGATAGTCGGGGCTACACCTTC.

Comments on this clone: Other DNA sequences in the same sample also yield this CDR3. This chain links TRBV10-3 with TRBJ2-1, with D possibly matching TRBD1 (5 bases). CDR1 and CDR2 from the germline V gene are ENHRY and SYGVKD. CDR3 size: 14 residues. V was cut by 4 bases and J by 1 base, with 8 bases left in between. For the CDR3, the DNA is TGTGCCATCAGTGGGCAGGGTTCCTACAATGAGCAGTTCTTC. Its protein product is CAISGQGSYNEQFF.

Points on this clone: Other DNA sequences in this specimen translate into the identical CDR3. V usage is TRBV5-1 and J usage is TRBJ2-5; possibly TRBD1 for D (5 bases). The germline gives CDR1 SGHRS, CDR2 YFSETQ. The CDR3 is 15 residues long. V was trimmed by 0 bases and J by 1 base, leaving 10 bases between them. Here the CDR3 reads CASSLGTSPQETQYF. The CDR3 DNA is TGCGCCAGCAGCTTGGGGACATCCCCCCAAGAGACCCAGTACTTC.

Of note for this clone: The sample contains more than one DNA sequence encoding this CDR3. The genes are TRBV4-2 and TRBJ2-5; D perhaps matches TRBD1 (6 bases). Germline lookup yields CDR1 LGHNA and CDR2 YNFKEQ. The CDR3 runs to 13 residues. Deletions cut 4 bases from V and 4 bases from J, with 10 bases between. CDR3 amino acids: CASSPDRGETQYF. The CDR3 nucleotides read TGTGCCAGCAGCCCGGACAGAGGAGAGACCCAGTACTTC.

The chain is built from TRBV25-1 and TRBJ1-3, with D possibly being TRBD1 (5 bases). The CDR3 spans 17 residues. Between the trimmed V and J ends, which lost 1 base and 0 bases, there was a span of 13 bases. Germline CDR1 reads MGHDK; CDR2 reads SYGVNS. In DNA, the CDR3 is TGTGCCAGCAGTGAATCGCGCCAGGGATCCTCTGGAAACACCATATATTTT. Its translation is CASSESRQGSSGNTIYF.

The chain carries TRBV25-1 and TRBJ2-5; D may be TRBD1 (6 bases). CDR1 is MGHDK, CDR2 SYGVNS, per germline. CDR3 length equals 14 residues. The V gene lost 6 bases and the J gene lost 0 bases, with 11 bases spanning the gap. The CDR3 is CASRQTGNQETQYF. For the CDR3, the DNA is TGTGCCAGCAGACAGACAGGTAACCAAGAGACCCAGTACTTC.

The chain links TRBV6-1 to TRBJ2-5; D assignment may be TRBD1 or TRBD2 (5 bases each). Trimming took 1 base from V and 3 from J, leaving 9 bases between them. This CDR3 comprises 14 residues. Germline V CDR1 and CDR2: MNHNS, SASEGT. CDR3 in DNA: TGTGCCAGCAGTGAAGGAGGGGCGGAAGAGACCCAGTACTTC. Translating it yields CASSEGGAEETQYF.

The chain recombines TRBV19 with TRBJ1-4; TRBD1 matches at 7 bases. The germline V gene has CDR1 LNHDA and CDR2 SQIVND (reference sequence). The ends lost 3 bases at V and 6 bases at J; junction bases unmatched: 7. This CDR3 is 15 amino acids long. The CDR3 reads CASSILDRDHEKLFF. The CDR3 bases are TGTGCCAGTAGTATCCTAGACAGGGACCATGAAAAACTGTTTTTT.

This clone was observed a handful of times. The V and J genes are TRBV20-1 and TRBJ1-1, with D maybe TRBD1 (5 bases). This CDR3 contains 11 residues. The V end was cut by 3 bases, the J end by 11 bases, with 13 bases between. Germline CDR1 and CDR2: DFQATT and SNEGSKA (reference sequence). CDR3 in DNA: TGCAGTGCTAGTGATGGGGGAAAGGCTTTCTTT. Amino acid sequence: CSASDGGKAFF.